These 27 T cell receptor beta chains share one sample of origin, sequenced in a study of blood T cells in healthy people across ages. A second about 6 to 12 cycle PCR used barcoded and J-beta primers. TCRdb reprocessed the 5' RACE reads via MiXCR and lists one record per CDR3 protein. Of hundreds of thousands of distinct CDR3 sequences listed, around 50% are singletons. Input material: blood. These TCRs come from a woman of 80 years or more in good health.

This clonotype was picked up many times. The chain recombines TRBV20-1 with TRBJ2-5; D not certain. Germline values: CDR1 DFQATT, CDR2 SNEGSKA (reference sequence). This CDR3 contains 14 residues. V gave up 1 base and J gave up 1 base, with 10 bases separating them. The CDR3 DNA is TGCAGTGCTAGAGTTGGGAACATCCAAGAGACCCAGTACTTC. Translating gives CSARVGNIQETQYF.

The gene calls are TRBV27 and TRBJ2-7; the D gene is possibly TRBD1 (5 bases). The CDR3 extends over 11 amino acids. The V gene's germline CDR1 is MNHEY and CDR2 SMNVEV (reference sequence). V gave up 8 bases and J gave up 4 bases, with 9 bases separating them. In nucleotides, the CDR3 is TGTGCCAGCTGGGGCCCGTACGAGCAGTACTTC. Translation gives CASWGPYEQYF.

Note on this clonotype: Just one base apart from a much larger clone, this may be a read error. The chain employs TRBV7-9 and TRBJ1-6; 9 bases are a match to TRBD1. Trimming cost V 5 bases and J 9 bases; bases outside gene matches: 11. CDR1 is SEHNR and CDR2 is FQNEAQ in the germline V gene (reference sequence). CDR3 size: 16 residues. The CDR3: CASSQQTGGDTSPLHF. The CDR3 DNA sequence: TGTGCCAGCAGCCAACAGACAGGGGGAGATACTTCACCCCTCCACTTT. The variable domain in full, completed from reference TRBV7-9 and TRBJ1-6, reads DTGVSQNPRHKITKRGQNVTFRCDPISEHNRLYWYRQTLGQGPEFLTYFQNEAQLEKSRLLSDRFSAERPKGSFSTLEIQRTEQGDSAMYLCASSQQTGGDTSPLHFGNGTRLTVT.

This clonotype was observed a few times. The DNA of the CDR3 is TGTGCCAGCAGTCCAGACGGTATGGTGTTGCCCCAGCATTTT. Its translation: CASSPDGMVLPQHF. J is TRBJ1-5 and V is TRBV12-3 or TRBV12-4; no firm D call. The CDR3 runs to 14 residues. Trimming took 5 bases from V and 9 from J, leaving 17 bases between them.

V gene TRBV6-6 combines with J gene TRBJ2-4; D is possibly TRBD1 or TRBD2 (6 bases each). Per the germline V gene, CDR1 is MNHNY and CDR2 is SVGAGI (reference sequence). V lost 2 bases and J lost 6, with 14 bases in between. The CDR3 runs to 15 residues. CDR3 DNA sequence: TGTGCCAGCAGTTACGCGAGAGGAGGGGGAAACATTCAGTACTTC. It codes for CASSYARGGGNIQYF.

Many counts were recorded for this clonotype. This chain joins TRBV5-8 and TRBJ2-1, with 12 bases identical to TRBD1. This CDR3 comprises 16 residues. From germline, CDR1 is SGHTS and CDR2 YDEGEE. J lost 7 bases, V lost 4 bases, and 9 bases had no gene match. Here the CDR3 reads CASSKGQGASRNEQFF. Written as DNA, the CDR3 is TGTGCCAGCAGCAAGGGACAGGGGGCGTCAAGGAATGAGCAGTTCTTC.

The V call is TRBV2, the J call TRBJ2-1, with 7 positions matching TRBD2. The assigned J gene may be wrong: the sequence end matches TRBJ2-7 better. The CDR3 runs 14 residues. Germline CDR1 and CDR2: SNHLY and FYNNEI. CDR3 DNA sequence: TGTGCCAGCAGAAAGCGGGACCACTCCTACGAGCAGTACTTC. Translation: CASRKRDHSYEQYF.

The genes are TRBV6-6 and TRBJ1-1, with a possible D match to TRBD1 (6 bases). The length of the CDR3 is 16 residues. CDR1 MNHNY and CDR2 SVGAGI come from the germline V gene (reference sequence). V was shortened by 7 bases and J by 0 bases, with 18 bases between the two germline ends. The CDR3 loop reads CASIKGGNGMNTEAFF. CDR3 DNA sequence: TGTGCCAGCATTAAGGGGGGCAACGGAATGAACACTGAAGCTTTCTTT.

The chain employs TRBV4-2 and TRBJ2-2; possibly TRBD1 for D (5 bases). CDR3 length: 16 residues. The V gene lost 1 base and the J gene lost 4 bases, with 13 bases spanning the gap. Germline-derived CDR1 and CDR2 are LGHNA and YNFKEQ. In nucleotides, the CDR3 is TGTGCCAGCAGCCAAGCGCAGGGAAAGGGCACCGGGGAGCTGTTTTTT. Protein sequence: CASSQAQGKGTGELFF.

This clonotype has more than one count but fewer than ten. A much larger clone is a single base away; this may be a read error. The chain combines TRBV10-3 with TRBJ2-7; possibly TRBD1 for D (6 bases). From germline, CDR1 is ENHRY and CDR2 SYGVKD. The V gene lost 8 bases and the J gene lost 5 bases, with 13 bases spanning the gap. The CDR3 is 12 amino acids. The CDR3 here is CAIGGLRDEQYF. CDR3 DNA sequence: TGTGCCATCGGGGGCTTGAGGGACGAGCAGTACTTC.

This chain links TRBV3-1 with TRBJ2-1, with D maybe TRBD1 (5 bases). V shed 3 bases and J shed 12 bases, with 18 bases lying between them. Germline V gives CDR1 LGHDT, CDR2 YNNKEL (reference sequence). The CDR3 contains 14 residues. CDR3 nucleotides: TGTGCCAGCAGCCAGGAGCCCTTGACAGTTAGGCAGTTCTTC. It yields the protein CASSQEPLTVRQFF.

The chain couples TRBV12-3 or TRBV12-4 to TRBJ2-1, with a tentative D call TRBD2 (7 bases). The CDR3 loop spans 15 amino acids. V lost 3 bases and J lost 5, with 14 bases in between. For the CDR3, the DNA is TGTGCCAGCAGTTTTAGGGGGGGCGGACACAATGAGCAGTTCTTC. This gives the protein CASSFRGGGHNEQFF.

The CDR3 bases are TGTGCCTTCCAGGGTGATGGCAATCAGCCCCAGCATTTT. It codes for CAFQGDGNQPQHF. The chain recombines TRBV2 with TRBJ1-5; D is perhaps TRBD1 (5 bases). V dropped 11 bases and J dropped 2 bases, with 13 bases sitting between them. This CDR3 has 13 amino acids. Germline CDR1 and CDR2: SNHLY and FYNNEI.

Worth noting for this clonotype: A much more abundant neighbour one base away suggests this may be a read error. The chain combines TRBV2 with TRBJ2-5, with D hard to call. Looked up from germline, CDR1 is SNHLY and CDR2 is FYNNEI. This CDR3 has 13 amino acids. CDR3 DNA: TGTGCCAGCGGTGATGGATCTGTGGAGACCCAGTACTTC. As protein: CASGDGSVETQYF.

This clonotype turned up a few times. V gene TRBV7-2 combines with J gene TRBJ1-1, with a possible D match to TRBD1 (6 bases). V lost 2 bases to trimming and J lost 4 bases, with 11 bases between them. The CDR3 totals 14 residues. Germline V gives CDR1 SGHTA, CDR2 FQGNSA. The CDR3, as DNA: TGTGCCAGCAGCTTAACAGGGAGACTCACTGAAGCTTTCTTT. Translation gives CASSLTGRLTEAFF.

Note on this clonotype: A read error may explain this, as a much larger clone is one base away. The rearrangement uses TRBV20-1 and TRBJ2-5, with D possibly being TRBD2 (7 bases). In germline, CDR1 is DFQATT, CDR2 SNEGSKA (reference sequence). Trimming took 1 base from V and 5 from J, leaving 11 bases between them. The CDR3 has 13 residues. The DNA for the CDR3 is TGCAGTGCTAGAGGAGGGGGGGCCGAGACCCAGTACTTC. Amino acids: CSARGGGAETQYF.

The chain links TRBV12-3 or TRBV12-4 to TRBJ2-4; 9 bases agree with TRBD2. CDR3 length equals 16 residues. Losses at the gene ends were 7 bases for V and 1 base for J; bases not matched to a gene: 8. CDR3 residues: CASTRSGGWAKNIQYF. CDR3 nucleotides: TGTGCCAGCACCAGAAGCGGGGGGTGGGCCAAAAACATTCAGTACTTC.

With respect to this clonotype: The final CDR3 position lacks the conserved phenylalanine or tryptophan, pointing to a likely read error. The DNA is left out, because the CDR3 cannot be placed on it with certainty; the CDR3 is given as TCRdb lists it. V is TRBV6-5 and J is TRBJ2-5. The CDR3 contains 8 residues when both ends are counted. Germline CDR1 reads MNHEY; CDR2 reads SVGAGI. This CDR3 reads CASSYSLQ.

This clonotype was observed at least ten times. The chain employs TRBV5-1 and TRBJ2-1, with TRBD1 identical over 7 bases. Trimming cost V 4 bases and J 0 bases; bases outside gene matches: 7. The CDR3 has 16 amino acids. CDR1 and CDR2 (germline): SGHRS, YFSETQ. Here the CDR3 reads CASSHSGQSSYNEQFF. DNA of the CDR3: TGCGCCAGCAGCCACTCGGGACAGAGCTCCTACAATGAGCAGTTCTTC.

J is TRBJ1-1 and V is TRBV11-2; D may be TRBD1 (5 bases). Trimming pared 5 bases from V and 6 bases from J, leaving 16 bases between. Germline CDR1 is SGHAT and CDR2 is FQNNGV. This CDR3 is built from 14 residues. The CDR3 DNA sequence: TGTGCCAGCAGCCCAACTGGGGCTGGACCTGAAGCTTTCTTT. It encodes CASSPTGAGPEAFF.

The V gene is TRBV20-1, the J gene TRBJ1-4, with D perhaps TRBD1 (5 bases). CDR1 is DFQATT, CDR2 SNEGSKA, per germline (reference sequence). V lost 4 bases to trimming and J lost 0 bases, with 9 bases between them. The CDR3 extends over 14 amino acids. CDR3 sequence: CSAKRDPTNEKLFF. For the CDR3, the DNA is TGCAGTGCTAAAAGGGACCCAACTAATGAAAAACTGTTTTTT.

The rearrangement uses TRBV6-6 and TRBJ2-1; possibly TRBD2 for D (5 bases). V was clipped by 6 bases and J by 0 bases, with 15 bases between them. From germline, CDR1 is MNHNY and CDR2 SVGAGI (reference sequence). CDR3 length: 16 amino acids. CDR3 sequence: CASSGTRASSYNEQFF. In DNA, the CDR3 is TGTGCCAGCAGCGGAACTAGGGCTAGCTCCTACAATGAGCAGTTCTTC.

This chain connects TRBV4-1 to TRBJ2-1; maybe TRBD1 (7 bases). Per the germline V gene, CDR1 is MGHRA and CDR2 is YSYEKL. There are 16 residues in the CDR3. With 0 bases removed from V and 8 bases from J, the gap between germline ends came to 17 bases. The CDR3 DNA reads as TGCGCCAGCAGCCAAGAACCCAGGGGGTGGGAGGATGAGCAGTTCTTC. It encodes CASSQEPRGWEDEQFF.

The chain uses TRBV29-1 and TRBJ1-5; tentative D call: TRBD1 (6 bases). Germline CDR1 reads SQVTM; CDR2 reads ANQGSEA. CDR3 length: 13 amino acids. V lost 4 bases and J lost 5, with 12 bases in between. In nucleotides, the CDR3 is TGCAGCGTTGTGCTTCGGACAGATCAGCCCCAGCATTTT. This codes for CSVVLRTDQPQHF.

This clonotype was counted only a few times. This may be a read error, as it is one base from a much larger clone. This chain joins TRBV5-5 and TRBJ2-1; the D gene is possibly TRBD1 (6 bases). The closer fit of TRBJ2-7 to the DNA end suggests the J call may be wrong. Germline-derived CDR1 and CDR2 are SGHKS and YYEKEE (reference sequence). The CDR3 runs to 15 residues. CDR3 residues: CASSLQGTSYNEQYF. The CDR3 DNA reads as TGTGCCAGCAGCTTACAAGGGACATCCTACAATGAGCAGTACTTC.

This clonotype occurred a few times. At one end, the junction sequence differs from germline, possibly due to a read error. The chain employs TRBV27 and TRBJ1-4, with D maybe TRBD1 (6 bases). Germline lookup yields CDR1 MNHEY and CDR2 SMNVEV (reference sequence). The CDR3 has 13 residues. In DNA form, the CDR3 reads TGTGCGAGCAAGGGGGACGGTAGTGAAAAACTGTTTTTT. Amino acids: CASKGDGSEKLFF.

V and J are TRBV3-1 and TRBJ2-1; TRBD2 matches at 11 bases. With V trimmed by 8 bases and J by 6 bases, 9 bases remained unmatched. Germline CDR1 LGHDT, CDR2 YNNKEL (reference sequence). This CDR3 comprises 15 residues. CDR3 amino acids: CASGHGSGGGNEQFF. In DNA, the CDR3 is TGTGCCAGCGGGCACGGTAGCGGGGGGGGCAATGAGCAGTTCTTC.